This record covers a single TCR beta chain. Germline CDR1 and CDR2: SGHRS and YFSETQ. Between the trimmed V and J ends, which lost 4 bases and 6 bases, there was a span of 11 bases. The CDR3 contains 13 residues. Original processing notes: Amplification from reference gene primers served as the basis for estimated nucleated cell counts. Assay: immunoSEQ multiplex PCR; the TCRdb copy retains only in-frame clones and omits some. The D gene and trimming were derived from the DNA, and the V and J assignments and clone size from that table. The sample gives hundreds of thousands of clones, approximately 80% of which show up once; 4% to 5% is in the top ten. This entry is derived from a study of blood T cell repertoires in COVID-19. For the study at large: T cells, B-cell-depleted T cells, or PBMCs supplied cDNA or gDNA.

The sequence was collected from a woman in her 70s with acute or convalescent COVID-19. Sequenced sample: peripheral blood. J is TRBJ1-5 and V is TRBV5-1; no firm D call. This chain's CDR3 is CASSVEGSQPQHF. The CDR3 DNA reads TGCGCCAGCAGCGTTGAGGGTTCTCAGCCCCAGCATTTT.